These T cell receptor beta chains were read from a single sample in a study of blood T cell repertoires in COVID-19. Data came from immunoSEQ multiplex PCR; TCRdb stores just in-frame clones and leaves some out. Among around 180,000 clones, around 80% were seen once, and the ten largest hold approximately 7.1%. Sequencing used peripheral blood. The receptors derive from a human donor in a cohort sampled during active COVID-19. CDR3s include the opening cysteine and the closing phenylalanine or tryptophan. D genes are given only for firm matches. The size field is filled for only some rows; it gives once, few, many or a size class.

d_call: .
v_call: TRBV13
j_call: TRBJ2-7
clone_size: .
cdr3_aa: CASSPRQVYEQYF
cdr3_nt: TGTGCCAGCAGCCCTCGACAGGTCTACGAGCAGTACTTC

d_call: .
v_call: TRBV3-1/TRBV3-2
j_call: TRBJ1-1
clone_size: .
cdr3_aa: CASGTTENTEAFF
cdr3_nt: TGTGCCAGCGGTACAACAGAGAACACTGAAGCTTTCTTT

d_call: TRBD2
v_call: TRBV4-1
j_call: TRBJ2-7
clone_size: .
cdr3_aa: CASSQGGTSYEQYF
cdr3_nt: TGCGCCAGCAGCCAAGGGGGGACTAGCTACGAGCAGTACTTC

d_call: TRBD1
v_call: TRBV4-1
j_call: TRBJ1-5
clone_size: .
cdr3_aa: CASSQGTGRAQPQHF
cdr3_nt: TGCGCCAGCAGCCAAGGGACAGGGCGCGCTCAGCCCCAGCATTTT

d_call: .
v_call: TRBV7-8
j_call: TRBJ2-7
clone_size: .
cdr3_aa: CASSLAAGKKQYF
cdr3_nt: TGTGCCAGCAGCTTAGCAGCAGGGAAGAAGCAGTACTTC

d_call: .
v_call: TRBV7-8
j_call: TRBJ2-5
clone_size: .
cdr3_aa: CASSLRKLPQETQYF
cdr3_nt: TGTGCCAGCAGCCTCAGGAAATTACCCCAAGAGACCCAGTACTTC

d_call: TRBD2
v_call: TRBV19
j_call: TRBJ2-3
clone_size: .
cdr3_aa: CASSIGAGVSTDTQYF
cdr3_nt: TGTGCCAGTAGTATAGGAGCGGGGGTCAGCACAGATACGCAGTATTTT

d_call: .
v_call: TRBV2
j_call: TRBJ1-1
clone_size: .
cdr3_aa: CASPGYTEAFF
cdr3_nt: TGTGCCAGCCCAGGATACACTGAAGCTTTCTTT

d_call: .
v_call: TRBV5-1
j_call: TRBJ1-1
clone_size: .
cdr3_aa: CASSLSAGNTEAFF
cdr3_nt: TGCGCCAGCAGCTTGTCGGCAGGCAACACTGAAGCTTTCTTT

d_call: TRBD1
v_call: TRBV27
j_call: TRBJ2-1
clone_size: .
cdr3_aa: CASSLSPTGLDEQFF
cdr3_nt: TGTGCCAGCAGTTTATCCCCGACAGGGCTAGATGAGCAGTTCTTC

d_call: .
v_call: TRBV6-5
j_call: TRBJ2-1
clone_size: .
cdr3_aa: CASSIFYNEQFF
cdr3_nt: TGTGCCAGCAGTATCTTCTACAATGAGCAGTTCTTC

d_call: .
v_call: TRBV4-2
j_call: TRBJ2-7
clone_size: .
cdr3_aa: CASSLFSRDLGHEQYF
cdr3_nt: TGTGCCAGCAGCCTATTTTCCCGGGACTTAGGGCACGAGCAGTACTTC

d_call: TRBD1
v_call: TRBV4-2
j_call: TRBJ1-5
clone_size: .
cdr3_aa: CASRDGTGGDQPQHF
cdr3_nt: TGTGCCAGCAGGGATGGGACAGGGGGGGATCAGCCCCAGCATTTT

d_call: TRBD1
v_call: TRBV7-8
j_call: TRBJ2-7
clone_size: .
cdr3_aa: CASSLRQGPYEQYF
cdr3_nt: TGTGCCAGCAGCCTAAGACAGGGCCCCTACGAGCAGTACTTC

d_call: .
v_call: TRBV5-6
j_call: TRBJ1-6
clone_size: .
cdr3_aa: CASSLSAKNSPLHF
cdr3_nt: TGTGCCAGCAGCTTAAGCGCCAAGAATTCACCCCTCCACTTT

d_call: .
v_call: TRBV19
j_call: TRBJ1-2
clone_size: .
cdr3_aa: CASSITDFGYTF
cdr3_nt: TGTGCCAGTAGTATAACAGATTTTGGCTACACCTTC

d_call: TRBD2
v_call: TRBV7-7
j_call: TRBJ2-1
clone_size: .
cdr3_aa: CASSLTSGGTYNEQFF
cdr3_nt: TGTGCCAGCAGCCTGACTAGCGGGGGGACTTACAATGAGCAGTTCTTC

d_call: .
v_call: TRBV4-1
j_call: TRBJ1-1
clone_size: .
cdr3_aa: CASSQGAGYEAFF
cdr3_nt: TGCGCCAGCAGCCAAGGGGCAGGGTACGAAGCTTTCTTT

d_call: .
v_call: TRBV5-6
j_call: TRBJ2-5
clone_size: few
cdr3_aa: CASSFWERETQYF
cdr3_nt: TGTGCCAGCAGCTTCTGGGAGCGCGAGACCCAGTACTTC

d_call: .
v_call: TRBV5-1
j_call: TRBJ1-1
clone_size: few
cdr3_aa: CASSSPSLSYTEAFF
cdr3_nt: TGCGCCAGCAGCTCGCCCTCTCTTAGTTACACTGAAGCTTTCTTT

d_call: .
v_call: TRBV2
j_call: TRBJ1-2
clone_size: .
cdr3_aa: CASNRRAVNYGYTF
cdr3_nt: TGTGCCAGCAATCGGCGGGCCGTTAACTATGGCTACACCTTC

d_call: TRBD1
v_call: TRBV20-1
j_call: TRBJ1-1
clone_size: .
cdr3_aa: CSASTDRLSTEAFF
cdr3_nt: TGCAGTGCTAGTACGGACAGGTTGAGCACTGAAGCTTTCTTT

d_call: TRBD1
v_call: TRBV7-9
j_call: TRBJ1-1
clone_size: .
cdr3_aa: CASGGGDSRFSLAFF
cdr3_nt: TGTGCCAGCGGGGGTGGGGACAGTCGTTTCAGTTTGGCTTTCTTT

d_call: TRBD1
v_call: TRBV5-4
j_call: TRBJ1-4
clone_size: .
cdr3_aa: CASSRGQSSGKLFF
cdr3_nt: TGTGCCAGCAGCCGGGGACAGAGCTCTGGGAAACTGTTTTTT

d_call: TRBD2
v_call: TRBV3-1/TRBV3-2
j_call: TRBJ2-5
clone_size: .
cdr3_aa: CASSQTSGGVATQYF
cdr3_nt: TGTGCCAGCAGCCAGACTAGCGGGGGGGTAGCGACCCAGTACTTC

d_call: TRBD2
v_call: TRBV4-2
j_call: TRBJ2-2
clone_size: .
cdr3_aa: CASSQDSGGGAATGELFF
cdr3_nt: TGTGCCAGCAGCCAAGACTCGGGCGGGGGGGCGGCCACCGGGGAGCTGTTTTTT

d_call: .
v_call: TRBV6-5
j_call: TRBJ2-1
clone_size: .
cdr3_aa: CASRADRGYGEQFF
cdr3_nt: TGTGCCAGCAGGGCGGACAGAGGGTACGGTGAGCAGTTCTTC

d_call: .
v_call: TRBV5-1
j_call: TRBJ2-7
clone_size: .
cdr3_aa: CASSTDTVHEQYF
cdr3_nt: TGCGCCAGCAGCACCGACACGGTTCACGAGCAGTACTTC

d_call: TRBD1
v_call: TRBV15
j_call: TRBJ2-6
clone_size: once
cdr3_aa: CATSEPGQGSSGANVLTF
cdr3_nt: TGTGCCACCAGCGAACCGGGACAGGGGTCCTCTGGGGCCAACGTCCTGACTTTC

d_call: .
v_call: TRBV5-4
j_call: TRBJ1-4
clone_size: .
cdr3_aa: CASSQNPGVKLFF
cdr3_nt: TGTGCCAGCAGCCAAAATCCGGGGGTAAAACTGTTTTTT

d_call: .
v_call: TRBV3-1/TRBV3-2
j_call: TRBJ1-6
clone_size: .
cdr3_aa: CASSQDQAFYNSPLHF
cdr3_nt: TGTGCCAGCAGCCAAGACCAGGCTTTCTATAATTCACCCCTCCACTTT

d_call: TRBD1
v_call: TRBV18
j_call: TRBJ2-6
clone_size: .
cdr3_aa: CASSPGQAYSGANVLTF
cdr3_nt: TGTGCCAGCTCCCCGGGACAGGCCTACTCTGGGGCCAACGTCCTGACTTTC

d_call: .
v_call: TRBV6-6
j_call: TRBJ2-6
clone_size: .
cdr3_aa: CASSPQDSPSGANVLTF
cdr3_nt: TGTGCCAGCAGTCCGCAGGACAGTCCCTCTGGGGCCAACGTCCTGACTTTC

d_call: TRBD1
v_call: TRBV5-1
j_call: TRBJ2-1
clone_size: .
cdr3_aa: CASSLEQGASYNEQFF
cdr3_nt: TGCGCCAGCAGCTTGGAACAGGGGGCATCCTACAATGAGCAGTTCTTC

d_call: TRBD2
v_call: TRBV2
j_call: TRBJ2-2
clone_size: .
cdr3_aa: CASNLGRGTGELFF
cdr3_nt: TGTGCCAGCAATTTAGGGAGGGGCACCGGGGAGCTGTTTTTT

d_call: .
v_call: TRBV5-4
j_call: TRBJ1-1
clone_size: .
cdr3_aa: CASSTDWNTEAFF
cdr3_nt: TGTGCCAGCAGCACGGACTGGAACACTGAAGCTTTCTTT

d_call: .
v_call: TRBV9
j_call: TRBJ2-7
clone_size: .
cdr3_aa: CASSPQGWSYEQYF
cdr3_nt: TGTGCCAGCAGCCCTCAGGGGTGGTCCTACGAGCAGTACTTC

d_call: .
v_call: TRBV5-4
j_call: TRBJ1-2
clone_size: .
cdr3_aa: CASSLVGRETGYTF
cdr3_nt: TGTGCCAGCAGCTTGGTGGGCAGGGAAACTGGCTACACCTTC

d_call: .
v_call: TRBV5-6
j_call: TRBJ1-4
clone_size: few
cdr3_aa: CASSLQDEKLFF
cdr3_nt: TGTGCCAGCAGCTTGCAGGATGAAAAACTGTTTTTT

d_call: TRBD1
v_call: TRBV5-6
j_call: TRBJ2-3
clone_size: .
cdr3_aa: CASRTGSSTDTQYF
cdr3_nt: TGTGCCAGCAGGACAGGGTCTAGCACAGATACGCAGTATTTT

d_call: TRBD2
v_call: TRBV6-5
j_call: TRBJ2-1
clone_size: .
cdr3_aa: CASSQGLAEIEFF
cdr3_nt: TGTGCCAGCAGTCAGGGACTAGCGGAGATTGAGTTCTTC

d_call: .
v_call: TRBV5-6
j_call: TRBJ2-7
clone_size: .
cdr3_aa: CASSLVIGAGSREQYF
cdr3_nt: TGTGCCAGCAGCTTGGTTATTGGGGCAGGGTCTCGCGAGCAGTACTTC

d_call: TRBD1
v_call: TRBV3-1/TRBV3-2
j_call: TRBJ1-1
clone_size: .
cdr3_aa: CASSQKIRGDREAFF
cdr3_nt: TGTGCCAGCAGCCAAAAAATAAGAGGGGACAGGGAAGCTTTCTTT

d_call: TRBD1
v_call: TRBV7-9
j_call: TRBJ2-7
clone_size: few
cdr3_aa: CASSLRGTGLYF
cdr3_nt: TGTGCCAGCAGCTTAAGAGGGACAGGGCTGTACTTC

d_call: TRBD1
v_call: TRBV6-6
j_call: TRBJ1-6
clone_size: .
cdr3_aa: CASSDRGRADSPLHF
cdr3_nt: TGTGCCAGCAGCGACAGGGGGCGAGCAGATTCACCCCTCCACTTT

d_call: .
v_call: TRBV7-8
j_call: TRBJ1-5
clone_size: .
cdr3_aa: CASSFINQPQHF
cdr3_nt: TGTGCCAGCAGCTTTATCAATCAGCCCCAGCATTTT

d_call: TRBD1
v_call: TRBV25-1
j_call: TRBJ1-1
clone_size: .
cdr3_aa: CAELNRGFTEAFF
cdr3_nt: TGTGCCGAACTTAACAGGGGCTTCACTGAAGCTTTCTTT

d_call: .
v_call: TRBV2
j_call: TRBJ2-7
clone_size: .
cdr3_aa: CASSGGLGPEQYF
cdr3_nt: TGTGCCAGCAGCGGAGGTTTGGGCCCCGAGCAGTACTTC

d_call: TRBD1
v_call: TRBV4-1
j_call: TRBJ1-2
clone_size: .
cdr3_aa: CASSQENRGDGYTF
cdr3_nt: TGCGCCAGCAGCCAAGAGAACAGGGGAGATGGCTACACCTTC

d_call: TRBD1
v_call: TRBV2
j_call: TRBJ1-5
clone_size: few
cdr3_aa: CASTQTGPQPQHF
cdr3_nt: TGTGCCAGCACCCAGACAGGGCCCCAGCCCCAGCATTTT

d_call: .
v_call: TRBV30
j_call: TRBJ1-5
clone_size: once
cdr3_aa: CAWSVGSSQPQHF
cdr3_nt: TGTGCCTGGAGTGTGGGGAGCAGCCAGCCCCAGCATTTT

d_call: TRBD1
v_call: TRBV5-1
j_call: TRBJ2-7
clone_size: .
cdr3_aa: CASSAPGQGNYEQYF
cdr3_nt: TGCGCCAGCAGCGCGCCGGGACAGGGTAATTACGAGCAGTACTTC

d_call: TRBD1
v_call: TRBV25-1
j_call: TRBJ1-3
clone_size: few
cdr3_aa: CASSEGTANSGNTIYF
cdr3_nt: TGTGCCAGCAGTGAGGGGACAGCTAACTCTGGAAACACCATATATTTT

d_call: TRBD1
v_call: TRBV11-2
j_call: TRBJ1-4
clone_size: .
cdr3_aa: CASSLRQGSEKLFF
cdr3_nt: TGTGCCAGCAGCCTACGACAGGGTTCCGAAAAACTGTTTTTT

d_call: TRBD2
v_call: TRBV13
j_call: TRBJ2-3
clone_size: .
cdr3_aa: CASSLGRFGGATDTQYF
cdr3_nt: TGTGCCAGCAGCTTAGGCCGTTTCGGGGGGGCGACTGATACGCAGTATTTT

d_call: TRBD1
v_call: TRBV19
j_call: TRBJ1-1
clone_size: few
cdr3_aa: CASRDRQGARTEAFF
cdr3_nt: TGTGCCAGTAGGGACAGACAGGGGGCACGGACTGAAGCTTTCTTT

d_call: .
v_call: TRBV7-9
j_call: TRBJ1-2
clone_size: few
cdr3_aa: CASSPNRGLYGYTF
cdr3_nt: TGTGCCAGCAGCCCAAATAGGGGGTTATATGGCTACACCTTC